The subject of this entry is one TCR beta chain. Its antigen is currently unknown. A read error may explain this, as a much larger clone is one base away. This CDR3 comprises 15 residues. In germline, CDR1 is SGHRS, CDR2 YFSETQ. This sample stems from a study of post-analysis software for immune sequencing data. Study-wide points: In patients, TRBV5-6, TRBV5-1 and TRBV20-1 belonged to five TRBV segments found more frequently than in controls.

TCR beta cDNA libraries had unique molecular identifiers. TCRdb ran MiXCR on the PCR reads and lists one entry per CDR3 protein. The sample records about 560,000 distinct CDR3 sequences, 44% being singletons. The specimen sequenced was blood. This TCR was recovered from a girl aged 10-17 years with multiple sclerosis. The chain uses TRBV5-1 and TRBJ2-1, with a tentative D call TRBD2 (7 bases). CDR3 loop: CASSLMAGDNNGQFF. DNA for the CDR3: TGCGCCAGCAGTCTCATGGCGGGGGACAACAATGGGCAGTTCTTC.